This is a list of T cell receptor beta chains from one sample in a study of blood T cell repertoires in COVID-19. Sequencing was performed with immunoSEQ multiplex PCR; in TCRdb, only in-frame clones are kept and a portion is missing. The table lists tens of thousands of clones, around nine tenths of them singletons. The sample taken for sequencing was peripheral blood. The receptors come from a man aged 60 to 69 with COVID-19, enrolled during active disease. The CDR3 runs from the conserved cysteine through the conserved F or W. D genes are given only for firm matches. Expanded clones are given a class, and other clones once, few, many or no size at all.

D	size	V	J	CDR3
-	-	TRBV25-1	TRBJ2-5	CASRPTWGRDIQETQYF
TRBD1	-	TRBV28	TRBJ2-7	CASSLQPGQGSGYFYEQYF
TRBD1	-	TRBV27	TRBJ1-5	CASRPGQGDPNQPQHF
-	once	TRBV5-1	TRBJ2-7	CASSSGIERASSYEQYF
TRBD2	-	TRBV5-6	TRBJ2-7	CASSFGLAGGKNEQYF
TRBD2	-	TRBV7-2	TRBJ2-1	CASSAGLAAFNEQFF
-	-	TRBV30	TRBJ2-1	CAWSVTRVLNEQFF
-	once	TRBV6-5	TRBJ2-1	CASSKGGNEQFF
TRBD1	few	TRBV10-3	TRBJ1-2	CAISEPGQGGIYGYTF
-	-	TRBV19	TRBJ2-3	CASRGGDVTDTQYF
TRBD1	-	TRBV30	TRBJ1-2	CAWKRTGSGGYTF
TRBD2	-	TRBV4-1	TRBJ2-5	CASSQEGLAETQYF
-	-	TRBV7-9	TRBJ2-7	CASSSRGIGRGSLDEQYF
TRBD1	-	TRBV6-5	TRBJ1-1	CASSFGQGARTEAFF
TRBD2	-	TRBV9	TRBJ2-5	CASSEGLADYQETQYF
-	-	TRBV4-3	TRBJ2-7	CASSPNYRLSYEQYF
TRBD1	-	TRBV7-2	TRBJ1-1	CASSQTGGAETEAFF
TRBD1	-	TRBV29-1	TRBJ1-2	CSVQPDRGGYTF
TRBD1	-	TRBV5-1	TRBJ2-3	CASSVPGQGSPDTQYF
TRBD2	-	TRBV25-1	TRBJ2-1	CATASGSHNEQFF
-	-	TRBV25-1	TRBJ2-2	CASSASTGDTGELFF
TRBD2	-	TRBV27	TRBJ2-1	CASSQIAGGLYNEQFF
TRBD1	few	TRBV5-1	TRBJ2-1	CASDTGGSGNEQFF
TRBD2	-	TRBV2	TRBJ2-5	CASQVGLAGAETQYF
-	-	TRBV20-1	TRBJ1-2	CSPGGYGYTF
TRBD1	-	TRBV6-5	TRBJ1-3	CASSRATGSGNTIYF
TRBD2	-	TRBV11-3	TRBJ2-7	CASSPGGSGRAGEQYF
-	-	TRBV11-3	TRBJ2-3	CASSTPLPDTQYF
-	-	TRBV6-5	TRBJ1-4	CASGGNEKLFF
-	once	TRBV12-3/TRBV12-4	TRBJ1-6	CASTRGVSPLHF
TRBD1	-	TRBV10-3	TRBJ2-5	CAISDSTGVETQYF
-	-	TRBV5-1	TRBJ1-1	CASSLEPSGDTEAFF
TRBD2	-	TRBV10-3	TRBJ2-7	CAISRGVSEQYF